A selection of T cell receptor beta chains follows, all from one sample in a study of shared clonotypes between healthy human individuals. The assay was immunoSEQ multiplex PCR, and TCRdb's table has in-frame clones only and misses some. The table shows about 2.1 million clones, with about 93% occurring only once. Material: naive CD8+ T cells from PBMCs. The source of these receptors is a young man in good health. Some clones in this sample may be carry-over from other donors' samples. CDR3s include the opening cysteine and the closing phenylalanine or tryptophan. A D gene is named only where the DNA matches it firmly. Clone size, where shown, is once, few, many, or a class for clones that have expanded.

.	13	.	TRBJ2-2	TRBV10-3	CAIHRELTGELFF	TGTGCCATACACAGGGAACTCACCGGGGAGCTGTTTTTT
.	14	.	TRBJ1-5	TRBV7-9	CASSFPGGDQPQHF	TGTGCCAGCAGCTTCCCGGGGGGGGATCAGCCCCAGCATTTT
.	15	.	TRBJ1-1	TRBV19	CASSPGRGSGTEAFF	TGTGCCAGTAGTCCAGGGAGAGGGTCTGGCACTGAAGCTTTCTTT
.	14	.	TRBJ1-5	TRBV9	CASSTTGLGQPQHF	TGTGCCAGCAGCACAACAGGGTTAGGTCAGCCCCAGCATTTT
.	19	TRBD2	TRBJ2-1	TRBV7-2	CASNHVGAGGPPSYNEQFF	TGTGCCAGTAACCACGTAGGCGCGGGAGGCCCCCCCTCCTACAATGAGCAGTTCTTC
once	14	.	TRBJ2-2	TRBV4-3	CASSQVPGPGELFF	TGCGCCAGCAGCCAAGTTCCGGGGCCCGGGGAGCTGTTTTTT
.	15	.	TRBJ2-3	TRBV27	CASSPSGRETDTQYF	TGTGCCAGCAGCCCGTCGGGACGGGAGACAGATACGCAGTATTTT
once	14	TRBD2	TRBJ2-7	TRBV6-6	CASSTSGTYYEQYF	TGTGCCAGCAGTACTAGCGGAACTTACTACGAGCAGTACTTC
once	16	TRBD1	TRBJ2-7	TRBV28	CASSPLVWGQGDEQYF	TGTGCCAGCAGTCCCCTTGTTTGGGGACAGGGGGACGAGCAGTACTTC
.	15	.	TRBJ2-5	TRBV7-2	CASSLSAGTDETQYF	TGTGCCAGCAGCTTATCGGCAGGAACAGACGAGACCCAGTACTTC
.	14	TRBD2	TRBJ2-7	TRBV5-8	CASSLAGGLDEQYF	TGTGCCAGCAGCTTGGCGGGGGGGCTCGACGAGCAGTACTTC
.	15	.	TRBJ2-1	TRBV27	CASSFRSGHYNEQFF	TGTGCCAGCAGTTTTAGGTCGGGACACTACAATGAGCAGTTCTTC
.	16	.	TRBJ1-1	TRBV18	CASSPGKGNLNTEAFF	TGTGCCAGCTCACCAGGTAAAGGGAACTTGAACACTGAAGCTTTCTTT
.	13	.	TRBJ2-2	TRBV29-1	CSVENRETGELFF	TGCAGCGTTGAAAACAGGGAGACCGGGGAGCTGTTTTTT
.	15	TRBD1	TRBJ2-7	TRBV7-3	CASSSGQGNSYEQYF	TGTGCCAGCAGTTCAGGACAGGGGAACTCCTACGAGCAGTACTTC
.	15	TRBD1	TRBJ2-7	TRBV7-9	CASSLPNDRVSEQYF	TGTGCCAGCAGCTTACCGAATGACAGGGTAAGCGAGCAGTACTTC
.	19	.	TRBJ2-6	TRBV28	CASSLLLLGESSGANVLTF	TGTGCCAGCAGTTTACTCCTTCTTGGGGAGAGCTCTGGGGCCAACGTCCTGACTTTC
.	13	.	TRBJ2-7	TRBV6-1	CASSVRDTYEQYF	TGTGCCAGCAGTGTCCGGGACACCTACGAGCAGTACTTC
.	15	.	TRBJ2-7	TRBV7-9	CASSLATGPLWEQYF	TGTGCCAGCAGCTTAGCGACCGGCCCGCTTTGGGAGCAGTACTTC
.	15	.	TRBJ2-2	TRBV25-1	CASSEIEGWAGELFF	TGTGCCAGCAGTGAAATAGAGGGATGGGCCGGGGAGCTGTTTTTT
.	15	TRBD1	TRBJ1-1	TRBV5-8	CASSSDRGRGTEAFF	TGTGCCAGCAGCTCGGACAGGGGAAGAGGCACTGAAGCTTTCTTT
.	17	TRBD2	TRBJ2-3	TRBV4-1	CASSRPGLAAPTDTQYF	TGCGCCAGCAGCCGGCCGGGACTAGCGGCCCCCACAGATACGCAGTATTTT
.	14	.	TRBJ2-5	TRBV6-1	CASSGEVGGETQYF	TGTGCCAGCAGTGGGGAGGTTGGGGGAGAGACCCAGTACTTC
.	15	TRBD2	TRBJ2-1	TRBV27	CASSLSGSPYNEQFF	TGTGCCAGCAGTTTAAGCGGGAGTCCCTACAATGAGCAGTTCTTC
.	14	TRBD2	TRBJ2-2	TRBV27	CASSWGGYTGELFF	TGTGCCAGCAGTTGGGGGGGGTACACCGGGGAGCTGTTTTTT
once	15	.	TRBJ2-2	TRBV7-3	CASSSQAEGAGELFF	TGTGCCAGCAGCTCCCAGGCGGAGGGAGCCGGGGAGCTGTTTTTT
.	15	TRBD1	TRBJ2-7	TRBV10-3	CAISSPGQASYEQYF	TGTGCCATCAGTTCCCCGGGACAGGCCTCCTACGAGCAGTACTTC
once	15	.	TRBJ1-5	TRBV30	CAWSTDGYSNQPQHF	TGTGCCTGGAGCACGGATGGGTATAGCAATCAGCCCCAGCATTTT
.	14	.	TRBJ1-1	TRBV7-9	CASSAPGLNTEAFF	TGTGCCAGCAGCGCGCCGGGCCTTAACACTGAAGCTTTCTTT